The 11 T cell receptor beta chains given below trace back to one sample, sequenced in a study of blood T cell repertoires in COVID-19. Sequencing was performed with immunoSEQ multiplex PCR; in TCRdb, only in-frame clones are kept and a portion is missing. The sample consists of roughly 450,000 clones, roughly 88% of them appearing once. The sequencing sample was made of PBMCs or T cells enriched from blood (not recorded which). Source of these receptors: a man aged 18 to 30 who had recovered from COVID-19.

Remarks on this clone: The junction departs from germline at one end; a sequencing error may be responsible. This sequence joins TRBV19 and TRBJ1-6; D is uncertain. The CDR3 runs 14 residues. Germline loops: CDR1 LNHDA, CDR2 SQIVND (reference sequence). CDR3 residues: CASSLDTRNSPLHF. The CDR3, as DNA: TGTGCCAGTAGTTTAGACACCAGAAATTCACCCCTCCACTTT.

The gene calls are TRBV4-1 and TRBJ2-5; 8 nucleotides line up with TRBD1. V lost 0 bases to trimming and J lost 5 bases; unmatched junction nucleotides: 8. Germline assignment: CDR1 MGHRA and CDR2 YSYEKL. CDR3 length equals 16 residues. CDR3 sequence: CASSQDPGQGWETQYF. The CDR3 nucleotides read TGCGCCAGCAGCCAAGACCCCGGACAGGGATGGGAGACCCAGTACTTC.

This sequence joins TRBV2 and TRBJ2-5, with 11 bases lining up with TRBD2. With V trimmed by 0 bases and J by 4 bases, 7 bases remained unmatched. CDR1 is SNHLY and CDR2 is FYNNEI in the germline V gene. The CDR3 extends over 17 amino acids. CDR3: CASSEALLAGGTETQYF. DNA for the CDR3: TGTGCCAGCAGTGAAGCGCTTCTAGCGGGAGGTACAGAGACCCAGTACTTC.

The chain recombines TRBV10-2 with TRBJ1-1; D remains ambiguous. The CDR3 is 12 residues long. V lost 3 bases and J lost 4, with 6 bases in between. The germline V gene has CDR1 WSHSY and CDR2 SAAADI. In nucleotides, the CDR3 is TGCGCCAGCAGTGACCGGGGCACTGAAGCTTTCTTT. Amino acids: CASSDRGTEAFF.

The chain employs TRBV9 and TRBJ2-7, with TRBD2 matching 13 bases. This CDR3 has 16 residues. V trimming: 0 bases; J trimming: 6 bases; junction bases outside the gene matches: 6. Per germline, CDR1 SGDLS and CDR2 YYNGEE. The CDR3 spells CASSVGTSGSPPEQYF. The DNA of the CDR3 is TGTGCCAGCAGCGTAGGGACTAGCGGGAGCCCCCCCGAGCAGTACTTC.

This chain links TRBV11-2 with TRBJ1-1; 7 bases match TRBD1. Trimming at V came to 5 bases and at J to 4 bases, leaving 7 bases not matched to a gene. Germline CDR1 and CDR2: SGHAT and FQNNGV. CDR3 size: 14 residues. CDR3 residues: CASSPGTVGTEAFF. In DNA, the CDR3 is TGTGCCAGCAGCCCAGGGACAGTCGGCACTGAAGCTTTCTTT.

The CDR3 region is CASWDRGFGETQYF. The CDR3, as DNA: TGTGCCAGCTGGGACAGGGGGTTTGGAGAGACCCAGTACTTC. This chain connects TRBV6-5 to TRBJ2-5; 11 bases fit TRBD1. CDR1 is MNHEY and CDR2 is SVGAGI in the germline V gene. The CDR3 covers 14 residues. After removal of 8 bases from V and 4 bases from J, the junction contained 6 bases not matched to a gene.

The V and J genes are TRBV5-4 and TRBJ1-2, with TRBD1 identical over 11 bases. The CDR3 contains 17 residues. Trimming cost V 5 bases and J 7 bases; bases outside gene matches: 16. The germline gives CDR1 SGHNT, CDR2 YYREEE (reference sequence). The CDR3 loop is CASRPGLAPGQGGGYTF. In DNA form, the CDR3 reads TGTGCCAGCAGACCGGGTTTGGCACCGGGACAGGGGGGTGGCTACACCTTC.

This chain joins TRBV6-5 and TRBJ1-1, with D possibly matching TRBD1 (6 bases). Germline V gives CDR1 MNHEY, CDR2 SVGAGI. Between the trimmed V and J ends, which lost 4 bases and 5 bases, there was a span of 14 bases. The CDR3 loop spans 14 amino acids. The CDR3 DNA reads as TGTGCCAGCAGTTCCACAGGGTGGGAGACTGAAGCTTTCTTT. This translates into CASSSTGWETEAFF.

The rearrangement uses TRBV20-1 and TRBJ2-3; no reliable D call. Trimming stripped 3 bases from V and 0 bases from J, with 10 bases between. CDR1 is DFQATT and CDR2 is SNEGSKA in the germline V gene (reference sequence). CDR3 length: 14 residues. The CDR3 DNA is TGCAGTGCTAGTCGCGGCCGTAGCACAGATACGCAGTATTTT. It codes for CSASRGRSTDTQYF.

The chain combines TRBV7-8 with TRBJ1-1; no clear D. This CDR3 comprises 12 residues. V was pared by 1 base and J by 6 bases, with 6 bases between. Per germline, CDR1 SGHVS and CDR2 FQNEAQ. This chain's CDR3 is CASSLGSAEAFF. Written as DNA, the CDR3 is TGTGCCAGCAGCTTAGGTAGCGCTGAAGCTTTCTTT.